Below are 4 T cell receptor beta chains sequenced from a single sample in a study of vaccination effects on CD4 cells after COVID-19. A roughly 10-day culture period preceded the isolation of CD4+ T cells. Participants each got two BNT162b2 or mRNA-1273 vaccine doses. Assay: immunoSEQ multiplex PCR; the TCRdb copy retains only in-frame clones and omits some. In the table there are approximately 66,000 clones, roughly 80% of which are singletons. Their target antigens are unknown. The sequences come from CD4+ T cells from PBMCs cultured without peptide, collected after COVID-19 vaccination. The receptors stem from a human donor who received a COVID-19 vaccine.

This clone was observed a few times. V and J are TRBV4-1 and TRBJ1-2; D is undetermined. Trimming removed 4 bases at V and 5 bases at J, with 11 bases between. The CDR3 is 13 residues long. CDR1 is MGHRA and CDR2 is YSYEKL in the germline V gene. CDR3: CASSPAESYGYTF. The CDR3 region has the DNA TGCGCCAGCAGCCCCGCGGAGTCTTATGGCTACACCTTC.

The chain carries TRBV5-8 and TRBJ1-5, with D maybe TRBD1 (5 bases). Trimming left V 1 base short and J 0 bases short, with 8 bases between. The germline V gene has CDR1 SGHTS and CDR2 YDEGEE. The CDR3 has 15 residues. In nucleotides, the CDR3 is TGTGCCAGCAGCTTGACAGGCTATAGCAATCAGCCCCAGCATTTT. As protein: CASSLTGYSNQPQHF.

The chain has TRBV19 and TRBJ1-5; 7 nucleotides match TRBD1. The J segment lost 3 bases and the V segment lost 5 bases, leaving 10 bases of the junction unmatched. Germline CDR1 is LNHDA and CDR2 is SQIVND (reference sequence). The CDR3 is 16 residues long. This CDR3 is CASSRENRGANQPQHF. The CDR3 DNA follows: TGTGCCAGTAGTCGCGAAAACAGGGGTGCCAATCAGCCCCAGCATTTT.

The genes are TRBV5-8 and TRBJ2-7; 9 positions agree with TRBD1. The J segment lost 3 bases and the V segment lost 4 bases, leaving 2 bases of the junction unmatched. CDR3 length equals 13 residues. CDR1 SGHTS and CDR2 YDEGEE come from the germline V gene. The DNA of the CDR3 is TGTGCCAGCAGCGGGACAGGGAGCTACGAGCAGTACGTC. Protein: CASSGTGSYEQYV.